The next 28 T cell receptor beta chains were all read from a single sample in a study of blood T cell repertoires in COVID-19. Data came from immunoSEQ multiplex PCR; TCRdb stores just in-frame clones and leaves some out. Of about 310,000 clones listed, roughly 84% are singletons. The sequenced sample was peripheral blood. The receptors originated from a man aged 50-59 years with active or convalescent COVID-19.

Remarks on this clone: The same CDR3 is also encoded by other DNA sequences in this sample. The chain carries TRBV6-5 and TRBJ1-1; D remains ambiguous. V lost 0 bases and J 5 bases, leaving 7 bases between the germline ends. The CDR3 spans 13 residues. CDR1 is MNHEY, CDR2 SVGAGI, per germline. For the CDR3, the DNA is TGTGCCAGCAGTTACTCTGGCGGAACTGAAGCTTTCTTT. Translating gives CASSYSGGTEAFF.

The rearrangement uses TRBV24-1 and TRBJ2-1; D gene ambiguous. Germline V lookup: CDR1 KGHDR, CDR2 SFDVKD. V was cut by 5 bases and J by 7 bases, with 5 bases left in between. CDR3 size: 11 residues. CDR3 loop: CATSAENEQFF. The CDR3 region has the DNA TGTGCCACCAGTGCGGAGAATGAGCAGTTCTTC.

The chain joins TRBV29-1 to TRBJ2-1; TRBD1 is a possible D gene (6 bases). V lost 0 bases and J lost 7, with 10 bases in between. Per germline, CDR1 SQVTM and CDR2 ANQGSEA. This CDR3 region has 13 residues. The CDR3 nucleotides are TGCAGCGTTGAAGATAACAGGGTGAATGAGCAGTTCTTC. It is translated as CSVEDNRVNEQFF.

The V gene is TRBV28, the J gene TRBJ1-2; 7 bases are a match to TRBD1. The CDR3 length is 13 residues. Germline CDR1 MDHEN, CDR2 SYDVKM. J gave up 7 bases and V 3 bases, and 5 bases lay outside the gene matches. In DNA, the CDR3 is TGTGCCAGCAGTTTGGGACAGTCGCGTGGCTACACCTTC. This translates into CASSLGQSRGYTF.

The chain has TRBV19 and TRBJ2-5; TRBD1 aligns across 8 bases. The ends lost 2 bases at V and 2 bases at J; junction bases unmatched: 4. This CDR3 has 15 residues. The V gene's germline CDR1 is LNHDA and CDR2 SQIVND (reference sequence). CDR3 region: CASSISGDRQETQYF. The CDR3 DNA follows: TGTGCCAGTAGTATATCGGGGGACAGGCAAGAGACCCAGTACTTC.

This clone has more than one count but fewer than ten. This chain connects TRBV9 to TRBJ2-7; TRBD1 is a possible D gene (8 bases). The V end was cut by 4 bases, the J end by 2 bases, with 16 bases between. The CDR3 runs 15 residues. CDR1 and CDR2 from the germline V gene are SGDLS and YYNGEE. The CDR3 protein is CASSLQGGGPYEQYF. The CDR3 DNA reads as TGTGCCAGCAGCCTACAGGGGGGAGGGCCCTACGAGCAGTACTTC.

The chain combines TRBV4-1 with TRBJ1-1, with TRBD1 matching 9 bases. Germline V gene lookup returns CDR1 MGHRA and CDR2 YSYEKL. V lost 4 bases, J lost 1 base, and 10 bases stayed unmatched. CDR3 length equals 17 residues. The CDR3 nucleotides are TGCGCCAGCAGCCCAAAAAGCGAGGGACAGGGGAACACTGAAGCTTTCTTT. It is translated as CASSPKSEGQGNTEAFF.

The chain recombines TRBV11-2 with TRBJ2-7; TRBD1 matches at 7 bases. CDR1 is SGHAT, CDR2 FQNNGV, per germline. This CDR3 contains 14 residues. Losses at the gene ends were 2 bases for V and 3 bases for J; bases not matched to a gene: 4. CDR3 nucleotide sequence: TGTGCCAGCAGCTTAACTCAGGGGGACTACGAGCAGTACTTC. Translating it yields CASSLTQGDYEQYF.

The chain recombines TRBV28 with TRBJ1-1; D not certain. The germline CDR1 and CDR2 sequences are MDHEN and SYDVKM. The V and J ends lost 4 bases and 3 bases respectively, with 9 bases between them. The CDR3 sequence is 13 residues long. The chain's CDR3 is CASSSGEDTEAFF. The CDR3 DNA follows: TGTGCCAGCAGTTCCGGGGAGGACACTGAAGCTTTCTTT.

The chain is built from TRBV2 and TRBJ1-2, with D tentatively TRBD1 (6 bases). Deletions cut 6 bases from V and 3 bases from J, with 14 bases between. Germline V gene data show CDR1 as SNHLY and CDR2 as FYNNEI. The length of the CDR3 is 14 residues. The CDR3 region is CASRETTGYYGYTF. CDR3 bases: TGTGCCAGCAGGGAAACCACAGGGTACTATGGCTACACCTTC. Together with reference TRBV2 and TRBJ1-2, the CDR3 gives the full variable domain: EPEVTQTPSHQVTQMGQEVILRCVPISNHLYFYWYRQILGQKVEFLVSFYNNEISEKSEIFDDQFSVERPDGSNFTLKIRSTKLEDSAMYFCASRETTGYYGYTFGSGTRLTVV.

This rearrangement joins TRBV7-4 to TRBJ1-6; D gene ambiguous. This CDR3 is 12 amino acids long. Germline V gene sequence: CDR1 SGHVT, CDR2 SQSDAQ. V lost 10 bases and J 12 bases, leaving 16 bases between the germline ends. CDR3 region: CANCGEEGPLHF. CDR3 in DNA: TGTGCCAACTGCGGCGAGGAGGGACCCCTCCACTTT.

This clone was counted once. The chain combines TRBV5-6 with TRBJ2-1, with 7 bases aligning to TRBD1. V shed 3 bases and J 0 bases; nucleotides not matched to a gene: 3. Germline values: CDR1 SGHDT, CDR2 YYEEEE. The CDR3 length is 15 residues. CDR3 loop: CASSWTGSSYNEQFF. The CDR3 bases are TGTGCCAGCAGCTGGACAGGTAGCTCCTACAATGAGCAGTTCTTC.

This chain joins TRBV6-5 and TRBJ1-3, with a weak D call TRBD1 (6 bases). V was pared by 7 bases and J by 3 bases, with 13 bases between. The CDR3 has 14 residues. Germline V CDR1 and CDR2: MNHEY, SVGAGI. The CDR3 DNA reads TGTGCCAGCAAACCAGGGGCGGGTGGAAACACCATATATTTT. Its translation is CASKPGAGGNTIYF.

The V gene is TRBV7-2, the J gene TRBJ1-1; D perhaps matches TRBD1 (5 bases). Germline assignment: CDR1 SGHTA and CDR2 FQGNSA. This CDR3 has 14 amino acids. Trimming took 6 bases from V and 2 from J, leaving 13 bases between them. CDR3 loop: CASRSRRGNTEAFF. The CDR3 region has the DNA TGTGCCAGCAGAAGCAGGAGGGGAAACACTGAAGCTTTCTTT.

This rearrangement joins TRBV7-2 to TRBJ1-2, with TRBD1 as a possible D gene (5 bases). The CDR3 contains 13 residues. V dropped 5 bases and J dropped 4 bases, with 11 bases sitting between them. CDR1 and CDR2 (germline): SGHTA, FQGNSA. For the CDR3, the DNA is TGTGCCAGCAGCCCGACAGTAATCTATGGCTACACCTTC. It is translated as CASSPTVIYGYTF.

This clone was counted once. V gene TRBV6-6 combines with J gene TRBJ1-5; D is ambiguous. The V and J ends lost 5 bases and 2 bases respectively, with 7 bases between them. This CDR3 spans 13 amino acids. Germline V lookup: CDR1 MNHNY, CDR2 SVGAGI (reference sequence). Here the CDR3 reads CASSVGGNQPQHF. In nucleotides, the CDR3 is TGTGCCAGCAGTGTGGGAGGCAATCAGCCCCAGCATTTT.

The chain recombines TRBV6-5 with TRBJ1-6; D is unresolved. V lost 6 bases and J lost 8, with 17 bases in between. CDR1 is MNHEY and CDR2 is SVGAGI in the germline V gene. This CDR3 spans 15 amino acids. CDR3 DNA sequence: TGTGCCAGCAGATACCAACGAGAGACTTATTCACCCCTCCACTTT. It yields the protein CASRYQRETYSPLHF.

This sequence joins TRBV7-7 and TRBJ1-1; no definite D call. The CDR3 is 13 residues long. CDR1 SSHAT and CDR2 FNYEAQ come from the germline V gene (reference sequence). Here the CDR3 DNA reads TGTGCTACCAGCGCCCAGGAGAACACTGAAGCTTTCTTT. Amino acid sequence: CATSAQENTEAFF. The full variable domain, in which reference TRBV7-7 and TRBJ1-1 provide the parts outside the CDR3, is GAGVSQSPRYKVTKRGQDVTLRCDPISSHATLYWYQQALGQGPEFLTYFNYEAQPDKSGLPSDRFSAERPEGSISTLTIQRTEQRDSAMYRCATSAQENTEAFFGQGTRLTVV.

A remark on this clone: The same CDR3 can be traced to other DNA sequences in this sample. This rearrangement joins TRBV7-2 to TRBJ1-3; D gene unclear. The germline gives CDR1 SGHTA, CDR2 FQGNSA. The CDR3 covers 14 residues. V lost 6 bases, J lost 3 bases, and 12 bases lay in between. The CDR3 nucleotides are TGTGCCAGCAGGACCGGGAGAAGTGGAAACACCATATATTTT. Its protein product is CASRTGRSGNTIYF.

V gene TRBV5-1 combines with J gene TRBJ1-1; TRBD1 aligns across 9 bases. Germline assignment: CDR1 SGHRS and CDR2 YFSETQ. The CDR3 covers 14 residues. V shed 4 bases, J shed 10 bases, and the junction held 11 bases outside the gene matches. The CDR3 DNA follows: TGCGCCAGCAGCACGGGGACAGGACAGGGGAGAGCTTTCTTT. It translates to CASSTGTGQGRAFF. The complete variable domain, with remaining parts taken from reference TRBV5-1 and TRBJ1-1, reads KAGVTQTPRYLIKTRGQQVTLSCSPISGHRSVSWYQQTPGQGLQFLFEYFSETQRNKGNFPGRFSGRQFSNSRSEMNVSTLELGDSALYLCASSTGTGQGRAFFGQGTRLTVV.

The gene calls are TRBV6-1 and TRBJ1-1; no clear D. Germline V lookup: CDR1 MNHNS, CDR2 SASEGT. V lost 3 bases, J lost 0 bases, and 11 bases lay in between. The CDR3 has 15 amino acids. The CDR3 DNA follows: TGTGCCAGCAGTGATTCGGAGACCTTGAACACTGAAGCTTTCTTT. It specifies CASSDSETLNTEAFF.

The rearrangement links TRBV7-2 to TRBJ1-5; tentatively, D is TRBD1 (6 bases). The CDR3 spans 17 residues. Germline values: CDR1 SGHTA, CDR2 FQGNSA. V dropped 2 bases and J dropped 6 bases, with 20 bases sitting between them. The CDR3 loop is CASSLQVSQGSPQPQHF. As DNA, the CDR3 is TGTGCCAGCAGCTTACAAGTGTCTCAGGGGTCGCCTCAGCCCCAGCATTTT.

This chain uses TRBV5-1 with TRBJ2-5, with D possibly matching TRBD2 (7 bases). The germline CDR1 and CDR2 sequences are SGHRS and YFSETQ. The CDR3 totals 16 residues. The germline V and J ends were trimmed by 0 bases and 4 bases, with 16 bases remaining between them. CDR3 DNA sequence: TGCGCCAGCAGCTTGGGGGGGGCCGCGGGAGCAGAGACCCAGTACTTC. The encoded protein is CASSLGGAAGAETQYF.

The V and J genes are TRBV7-9 and TRBJ2-4; TRBD2 agrees at 10 bases. The germline gives CDR1 SEHNR, CDR2 FQNEAQ (reference sequence). The V segment lost 5 bases and the J segment 0 bases; nucleotides outside the gene matches: 10. The CDR3 contains 18 residues. The CDR3 region has the DNA TGTGCCAGCAGCCCAACTTGGACTAGCGGAGTAGCCAAAAACATTCAGTACTTC. Translation: CASSPTWTSGVAKNIQYF.

The chain couples TRBV19 to TRBJ2-4; 7 nucleotides align to TRBD1. Germline V gene data show CDR1 as LNHDA and CDR2 as SQIVND (reference sequence). This CDR3 has 13 residues. J gave up 8 bases and V 1 base, and 2 bases lay outside the gene matches. The CDR3 region has the DNA TGTGCCAGTAGTATAGGACAGGGTGACATTCAGTACTTC. Its translation is CASSIGQGDIQYF.

J is TRBJ2-5 and V is TRBV3-1 (or the pseudogene TRBV3-2); the match to TRBD2 covers 7 bases. Trimming at V came to 0 bases and at J to 5 bases, leaving 3 bases not matched to a gene. The germline gives CDR1 LGHDT, CDR2 YNNKEL (reference sequence). This CDR3 spans 14 amino acids. Here the CDR3 DNA reads TGTGCCAGCAGCCAAGAGGGAGGGATGGAGACCCAGTACTTC. Translated: CASSQEGGMETQYF.

This clone was observed once. The V call is TRBV10-1, the J call TRBJ1-4; D ambiguous. Germline V gene data show CDR1 as WNHNN and CDR2 as SYGVQD (reference sequence). The germline V and J ends were trimmed by 8 bases and 4 bases, with 26 bases remaining between them. The CDR3 is 18 amino acids. The CDR3, as DNA: TGCGCCAGCGGACGGACGCCGGGATTTGAATGGAATAATGAAAAACTGTTTTTT. The encoded protein is CASGRTPGFEWNNEKLFF.

The chain carries TRBV4-1 and TRBJ1-5; tentatively, D is TRBD1 (5 bases). CDR3 length: 14 residues. Per germline, CDR1 MGHRA and CDR2 YSYEKL. With 3 bases removed from V and 8 bases from J, the gap between germline ends came to 14 bases. CDR3 DNA sequence: TGCGCCAGCAGCCAGGGGCCGGGCGACGAGCCCCAGCATTTT. Its protein is CASSQGPGDEPQHF.